This T cell receptor (beta chain) was found in a study of blood T cell repertoires in COVID-19. The overall study: Donors in the United States, Italy and Spain gave samples during acute or convalescent COVID-19. PBMCs, B-cell-depleted T cells, or T cells provided the cDNA or gDNA that made up the material.

In the original workflow: By means of reference gene primer amplification, nucleated cell counts were estimated. The data were produced by immunoSEQ multiplex PCR, yet TCRdb's version contains in-frame clones alone and is incomplete. That table is the source of V, J and clone size, and D and trimming were worked out from the DNA. The profile shows 150,000 to 200,000 clones, 79% of them singletons. The CDR3 is made up of 14 amino acids. CDR1 is MNHEY, CDR2 SVGAGI, per germline. Specimen: peripheral blood. The TCR originated in a man between 60 and 75 years old with active or convalescent COVID-19. The chain is built from TRBV6-5 and TRBJ2-7; 7 bases align to TRBD2. The J call may be incorrect, as the DNA end agrees better with TRBJ2-5. Written as DNA, the CDR3 is TGTGCCAGCAGACTCACTAGGGAGGGGGAGACCCAGTACTTC. Amino acid sequence: CASRLTREGETQYF.